Shown below are 2 T cell receptor beta chains from a single sample sequenced in a study of radiotherapy plus CTLA-4 blockade in lung cancer. Profiled with immunoSEQ multiplex PCR; TCRdb holds only in-frame clones, not every one. The sample has approximately 53,000 clones, about 85% seen once; the top ten hold around a quarter. The sequenced sample was peripheral blood, obtained from a patient treated with radiotherapy plus ipilimumab. The receptors were sampled from a human donor with non-small cell lung cancer whose response to radiotherapy plus ipilimumab could not be evaluated.

CDR3 in amino acids: CASSVQGLQGYTF. The CDR3 DNA sequence: TGTGCCAGCAGTGTTCAGGGCTTGCAAGGCTACACCTTC. V and J are TRBV28 and TRBJ1-2, with a weak D call TRBD1 (5 bases). Germline V gene lookup returns CDR1 MDHEN and CDR2 SYDVKM. Trimming cost V 5 bases and J 8 bases, with 15 bases left between them. The CDR3 is 13 residues long.

The CDR3 DNA follows: TGTGCCAGCTCACCTCAGGAGGACGGGGAGCTGTTTTTT. This translates into CASSPQEDGELFF. The J gene is TRBJ2-2, the V gene TRBV18; possible D gene TRBD2, 5 bases. The V gene's germline CDR1 is KGHSH and CDR2 LQKENI. Trimming removed 3 bases from V and 7 bases from J, with 9 bases in between. The CDR3 is made up of 13 amino acids. The full variable domain, its missing parts supplied by reference TRBV18 and TRBJ2-2, is NAGVMQNPRHLVRRRGQEARLRCSPMKGHSHVYWYRQLPEEGLKFMVYLQKENIIDESGMPKERFSAEFPKEGPSILRIQQVVRGDSAAYFCASSPQEDGELFFGEGSRLTVL.